This T cell receptor beta chain emerged from a study of a mutant IDH1 vaccine in newly diagnosed glioma. Study context: Eight vaccine injections were given to patients in weeks 1, 3, 5, 7, 11, 15, 19 and 23. General observations from the study: Of all patients, around 94% showed vaccine-induced immune responses.

Sequencing used immunoSEQ multiplex PCR; TCRdb keeps in-frame clones, though not all of them. This table has about 66,000 clones, about four fifths appearing once. This clone was seen a handful of times. Antigen unknown. V lost 0 bases and J 5 bases, leaving 10 bases between the germline ends. Per germline, CDR1 LNHNV and CDR2 YYDKDF (reference sequence). The CDR3 covers 15 residues. The time point: week 11, during vaccination. Vaccinated patients received 300 ug of mutant IDH1 20-mer peptide per dose, with topical imiquimod. The sequence was obtained from a woman between 45 and 65 years old with glioma. The specimen was PBMCs, collected from a glioma patient whose treatment included an IDH1 peptide vaccine. This rearrangement joins TRBV15 to TRBJ1-4, with D perhaps matching TRBD1 (5 bases). CDR3 coding DNA: TGTGCCACCAGCAGAGATAAGGGGTCAAATGAAAAACTGTTTTTT. Translated: CATSRDKGSNEKLFF.